The clone carrying this TCR beta chain was observed a few times. Its antigen remains unknown. The entry originates in a study of blood T cells in healthy people across ages. Findings and caveats of the study: Roughly linear declines in TCR beta diversity per million T cells occurred with age.

Germline CDR1 MNHEY, CDR2 SVGAGI. Trimming took 3 bases from V and 0 from J, leaving 15 bases between them. The CDR3 covers 17 residues. Ten milliliters of peripheral blood were drawn from each donor. Primers used in a second PCR of roughly 6 to 11 cycles were a sample-barcoded 5' primer and a J-beta primer mix. A 12-random-nucleotide template-switch adaptor tagged each cDNA molecule. A single record per CDR3 protein comes from TCRdb applying MiXCR to the 5' RACE reads. In the table there are fewer than 750,000 distinct CDR3 sequences, around 50% of which are singletons. The V call is TRBV6-5, the J call TRBJ1-5, with a weak D call TRBD1 (5 bases). Sample: blood. The source of this sequence is a man of 80 years or more in good health. CDR3 in amino acids: CASSYRARGDSNQPQHF. The CDR3 DNA is TGTGCCAGCAGTTATAGGGCCCGGGGGGATAGCAATCAGCCCCAGCATTTT.